Detailed here is one TCR beta chain. This clone was found once. There is no known antigen for this receptor. No quality values exist for individual bases; no much larger clone is one base distant. What the time point label conveys for this sample: about 28 days (+/-7) after the second vaccine dose. AZD1222 recipients given second doses at about 4 weeks or at about 12 weeks were pooled, since spike-specific TCR depth and breadth were not found to differ between the two schedules. The vaccinee samples were drawn from two UK trials, COV001 and COV002, one of which was a single-blind randomized controlled phase 2/3 trial testing AZD1222 (ChAdOx1 nCoV-19) in healthy adults. For TCRbeta chain sequencing, PBMC samples were collected from trial participants at day 0 and at day 28 after the second dose. This sample was included in a study of T cell responses to AZD1222 COVID-19 vaccine (dated by TCRdb to the early 2020s). Turning to the overall study: TCR sequencing covered fewer than 250 trial participants: 200 to 220 given two doses of AZD1222 and approximately 26 given two doses of MenACWY control vaccine. Enrollment into the trials was organized by age into subgroups of 18-55, 56-69 and 70-plus years, and those subgroups contained about 160, 30 and 59 TCR-sequenced participants, respectively.

What the work shows at the level of the full study, not this receptor alone: Most participants were white British and females outnumbered males, and the authors suggested that clonal diversity may have been underestimated. No day 14 peak-response samples were available, so repertoires were characterized only after the peak T cell response. The 56-69-year group was small, and its depth increase did not reach significance, likely because of low power. After two AZD1222 doses, spike-specific TCR breadth and depth were significantly higher than at day 0 and than in MenACWY recipients. Conclusions about previously exposed vaccinees are limited, since just six AZD1222 recipients were seropositive for SARS-CoV-2 at baseline. Reportedly, almost half of the unique spike-specific TCRs recognized epitopes lying outside the regions that are mutated in the B.1.351 and B.1.1.7 variants. The vaccine-associated CD4 TCRs covered the entire spike protein, and the dominant responses fell in regions 160-218 and 743-854.

Trimming removed 5 bases from V and 0 bases from J; the gene matches leave 4 bases unexplained. The cysteine opens and the phenylalanine closes a CDR3 of 14 amino acids. Here the CDR3 DNA is all that survives: 42 bases in frame from base 1. CDR1 and CDR2, per the germline V gene (reference sequence), are LGHDT and YNNKEL. The CDR3 regions of human TCRbeta chains were analyzed by immunosequencing. For the original study's pipeline: Repertoire TCRs were checked for matches against a reference library of SARS-CoV-2-specific TCRs that had been generated using the MIRA antigen-specificity platform. Breadth meant the fraction of unique TCRs that were SARS-CoV-2-associated, whereas depth meant the fraction of total T cells that were SARS-CoV-2-associated. Using the MIRA data, each spike-specific TCR was assigned both to the spike region to which the TCR was reactive and to a CD4 or CD8 class. Log10-transformed breadth and depth values were compared by one-way ANOVA with Sidak's multiple comparisons tests. TCRdb took this table from immuneACCESS and kept in-frame rearrangements with V and J called. Such tables lack part of the clones; where checked against another copy, unresolved V genes explain under half of the gap, and the rest is unexplained. V, J and clone size reflect that table, while D and trimming were determined from the DNA. The sample table shows over 130,000 clones, and 85% to 90% are seen once. The top ten clonotypes cover more than 3% of the sample.

This TCR came from an adult who received the AZD1222 COVID-19 vaccine. The material sequenced was peripheral blood, taken 28 days after the second AZD1222 dose. This chain joins TRBV3-1 (or the pseudogene TRBV3-2) to TRBJ2-7, and TRBD1 matches 7 of the central bases. The DNA reads TGTGCCAGCAGCACAGGGGCAAGCTCCTACGAGCAGTACTTC. Translated, it gives CASSTGASSYEQYF.